Detailed here is one TCR beta chain. Antigen specificity is unknown. Generated by immunoSEQ multiplex PCR, the TCRdb table keeps only in-frame clones and is missing some. The repertoire has 140,000 or so clones, approximately 91% of them found once; the top ten carry approximately 2%. The ends were cut back, 0 bases at V and 9 bases at J, with 15 bases in the middle. This CDR3 contains 15 residues. The germline V gene has CDR1 LNHDA and CDR2 SQIVND (reference sequence). This entry belongs to a study of T cell responses to AZD1222 COVID-19 vaccine. Study conclusions and caveats: Mapped onto spike, vaccine-associated CD4 TCRs spanned it and were dominant at 160-218 and 743-854.

The sample consisted of peripheral blood, taken 28 days after the second AZD1222 dose. The sequence was obtained from an adult who received the AZD1222 COVID-19 vaccine. This rearrangement joins TRBV19 to TRBJ2-1; the D gene is possibly TRBD1 (5 bases). In nucleotides, the CDR3 is TGTGCCAGTAGTATAGATTCACAGGCGGTATTTGAGCAGTTCTTC. Translation gives CASSIDSQAVFEQFF.